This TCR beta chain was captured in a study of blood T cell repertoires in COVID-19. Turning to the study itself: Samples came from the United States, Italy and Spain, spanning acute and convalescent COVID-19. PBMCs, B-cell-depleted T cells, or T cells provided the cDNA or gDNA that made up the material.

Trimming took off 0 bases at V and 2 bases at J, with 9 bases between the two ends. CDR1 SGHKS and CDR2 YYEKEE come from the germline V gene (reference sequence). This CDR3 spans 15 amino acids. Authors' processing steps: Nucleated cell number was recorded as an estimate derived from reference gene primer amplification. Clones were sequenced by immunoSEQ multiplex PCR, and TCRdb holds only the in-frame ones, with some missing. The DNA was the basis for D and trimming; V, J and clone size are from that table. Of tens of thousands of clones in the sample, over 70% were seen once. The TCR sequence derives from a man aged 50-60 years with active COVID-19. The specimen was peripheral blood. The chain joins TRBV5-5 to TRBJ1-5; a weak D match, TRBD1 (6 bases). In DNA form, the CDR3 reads TGTGCCAGCAGCTTGGATCCAGGGGGCAATCAGCCCCAGCATTTT. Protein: CASSLDPGGNQPQHF.